A single sample gave rise to the 28 T cell receptor beta chains below, sequenced in a study of blood T cell repertoires in COVID-19. Generated by immunoSEQ multiplex PCR, the TCRdb table keeps only in-frame clones and is missing some. The sample lists roughly 210,000 clones; roughly nine tenths were seen once. Sequences were obtained from peripheral blood. The receptors derive from a man in his 70s with acute or convalescent COVID-19.

The rearrangement uses TRBV28 and TRBJ2-7, with a weak D call TRBD2 (7 bases). This CDR3 is 15 amino acids long. Trimming removed 7 bases from V and 2 bases from J, with 18 bases in between. From germline, CDR1 is MDHEN and CDR2 SYDVKM. The CDR3 nucleotides read TGTGCCAGCAAAAGGGTAGGGGGAGGGCCCTACGAGCAGTACTTC. It specifies CASKRVGGGPYEQYF. Together with reference TRBV28 and TRBJ2-7, the CDR3 gives the full variable domain: DVKVTQSSRYLVKRTGEKVFLECVQDMDHENMFWYRQDPGLGLRLIYFSYDVKMKEKGDIPEGYSVSREKKERFSLILESASTNQTSMYLCASKRVGGGPYEQYFGPGTRLTVT.

Comment on this clone: The sample carries other DNA sequences with the same CDR3. This rearrangement joins TRBV3-1 (or the pseudogene TRBV3-2) to TRBJ2-7, with 9 bases that match TRBD1. The CDR3 spans 14 residues. The V segment lost 4 bases and the J segment 3 bases; nucleotides outside the gene matches: 4. Germline V gene data show CDR1 as LGHDT and CDR2 as YNNKEL (reference sequence). The CDR3 loop is CASSPGTGIYEQYF. The CDR3 bases are TGTGCCAGCAGCCCCGGGACAGGGATCTACGAGCAGTACTTC.

This chain connects TRBV9 to TRBJ2-7; D is perhaps TRBD2 (6 bases). The CDR3 has 14 amino acids. Trimming cost V 0 bases and J 7 bases, with 14 bases left between them. Germline CDR1 is SGDLS and CDR2 is YYNGEE. The CDR3: CASSVGGTPREQYF. In nucleotides, the CDR3 is TGTGCCAGCAGCGTAGGCGGGACTCCTCGGGAGCAGTACTTC.

This clone has a single count. The rearrangement uses TRBV10-2 and TRBJ2-7; 7 bases are shared with TRBD1. The CDR3 is made up of 16 amino acids. The V gene end was trimmed by 2 bases and the J gene end by 0 bases; junction bases not matched to a gene: 7. Germline V CDR1 and CDR2: WSHSY, SAAADI. CDR3 in amino acids: CASSELGTVISYEQYF. The CDR3 DNA sequence: TGCGCCAGCAGTGAGCTGGGGACAGTTATCTCCTACGAGCAGTACTTC.

This chain links TRBV14 with TRBJ1-1; TRBD1 matches at 11 bases. The length of the CDR3 is 14 residues. The J segment lost 7 bases and the V segment lost 4 bases, leaving 5 bases of the junction unmatched. The V gene's germline CDR1 is SGHDN and CDR2 FVKESK. Here the CDR3 DNA reads TGTGCCAGCAGCCCGGACAGGGGGCGGGGTGAAGCTTTCTTT. This gives the protein CASSPDRGRGEAFF. The variable domain in full, with the rest retrieved from reference TRBV14 and TRBJ1-1, is EAGVTQFPSHSVIEKGQTVTLRCDPISGHDNLYWYRRVMGKEIKFLLHFVKESKQDESGMPNNRFLAERTGGTYSTLKVQPAELEDSGVYFCASSPDRGRGEAFFGQGTRLTVV.

The V call is TRBV6-6, the J call TRBJ2-3; D gene ambiguous. Per germline, CDR1 MNHNY and CDR2 SVGAGI (reference sequence). CDR3 length: 12 residues. Between the trimmed V and J ends, which lost 5 bases and 6 bases, there was a span of 9 bases. CDR3 region: CASSQNADTQYF. The CDR3 DNA is TGTGCCAGCAGTCAAAATGCGGATACGCAGTATTTT.

This rearrangement joins TRBV5-1 to TRBJ2-7, with 10 bases lining up with TRBD2. The CDR3 contains 15 residues. V lost 0 bases, J lost 5 bases, and 5 bases stayed unmatched. Germline V gene lookup returns CDR1 SGHRS and CDR2 YFSETQ. CDR3 sequence (DNA): TGCGCCAGCAGCTTGGCCTCTAGCGGGAGCAACGAGCAGTACTTC. It is translated as CASSLASSGSNEQYF.

The chain's CDR3 is CSAVEEKLFF. CDR3 coding DNA: TGCAGTGCGGTGGAGGAAAAACTGTTTTTT. The V and J genes are TRBV20-1 and TRBJ1-4; D gene uncertain. Germline V lookup: CDR1 DFQATT, CDR2 SNEGSKA (reference sequence). The CDR3 runs 10 residues. With 6 bases removed from V and 8 bases from J, the gap between germline ends came to 7 bases.

The J gene is TRBJ1-2, the V gene TRBV30; D is possibly TRBD1 (5 bases). The germline V gene has CDR1 GTSNPN and CDR2 SVGIG (reference sequence). This CDR3 has 13 amino acids. V shed 3 bases and J shed 6 bases, with 14 bases lying between them. The chain's CDR3 is CAWRGGEVDGYTF. CDR3 coding DNA: TGTGCCTGGAGGGGGGGTGAAGTGGATGGCTACACCTTC.

The chain recombines TRBV18 with TRBJ1-3, with D uncertain. V shed 0 bases and J shed 0 bases, with 12 bases lying between them. The CDR3 contains 17 residues. CDR1 is KGHSH and CDR2 is LQKENI in the germline V gene. The CDR3: CASSPPAVRGSGNTIYF. CDR3 bases: TGTGCCAGCTCACCACCGGCAGTGAGAGGCTCTGGAAACACCATATATTTT.

The genes are TRBV5-4 and TRBJ2-7, with a possible D match to TRBD2 (5 bases). V was trimmed by 4 bases and J by 3 bases, leaving 14 bases between them. Per germline, CDR1 SGHNT and CDR2 YYREEE (reference sequence). CDR3 length: 14 residues. The CDR3 DNA follows: TGTGCCAGCAGCGCCTCGGGGAGCAGCTACGAGCAGTACTTC. Residues: CASSASGSSYEQYF.

This chain connects TRBV19 to TRBJ2-2; possible D gene TRBD1, 5 bases. The germline V and J ends were trimmed by 5 bases and 1 base, with 11 bases remaining between them. Germline V gene sequence: CDR1 LNHDA, CDR2 SQIVND (reference sequence). CDR3 length: 15 residues. The chain's CDR3 is CASSAFTGNTGELFF. CDR3 sequence (DNA): TGTGCCAGTAGTGCCTTCACAGGGAACACCGGGGAGCTGTTTTTT.

This clone came up once. Other DNA sequences in this sample translate to the same CDR3. The rearrangement joins TRBV27 to TRBJ2-3; 9 bases align to TRBD2. Germline CDR1 reads MNHEY; CDR2 reads SMNVEV (reference sequence). J was trimmed by 2 bases and V by 2 bases; bases with no gene match: 2. The CDR3 is 15 residues long. CDR3 sequence reads: CASSLLAGHTDTQYF. CDR3 bases: TGTGCCAGCAGTTTACTAGCGGGACACACAGATACGCAGTATTTT.

This clone was observed a handful of times. The rearrangement uses TRBV7-8 and TRBJ1-5, with D possibly being TRBD1 (6 bases). Germline assignment: CDR1 SGHVS and CDR2 FQNEAQ. This CDR3 has 14 amino acids. Trimming removed 4 bases from V and 7 bases from J, with 14 bases in between. The CDR3 coding sequence is TGTGCCAGCAGCTACTCTGCTCAGGGGCAGCCCCAGCATTTT. Translating it yields CASSYSAQGQPQHF.

This clone has only one observation. V usage is TRBV2 and J usage is TRBJ2-1; 7 bases align to TRBD1. Trimming cost V 5 bases and J 9 bases; bases outside gene matches: 7. Germline lookup yields CDR1 SNHLY and CDR2 FYNNEI. The CDR3 is made up of 13 amino acids. The CDR3 coding sequence is TGTGCCAGCAGTACACAGGGGTTCACTGAGCAGTTCTTC. Its translation: CASSTQGFTEQFF.

The chain links TRBV19 to TRBJ2-1; no clear D gene. This CDR3 comprises 16 residues. Germline V gives CDR1 LNHDA, CDR2 SQIVND (reference sequence). The V end was cut by 2 bases, the J end by 0 bases, with 11 bases between. Here the CDR3 reads CASSITGDSSYNEQFF. CDR3 bases: TGTGCCAGTAGTATAACCGGTGATAGCTCCTACAATGAGCAGTTCTTC.

V and J are TRBV19 and TRBJ1-3, with 8 positions matching TRBD1. This CDR3 spans 14 amino acids. Trimming cost V 6 bases and J 4 bases; bases outside gene matches: 5. The germline V gene encodes CDR1 LNHDA and CDR2 SQIVND (reference sequence). The CDR3 sequence is CASSPRDRGNTIYF. CDR3 in DNA: TGTGCCAGTAGCCCTAGGGACAGGGGAAACACCATATATTTT.

This clone is a singleton in its sample. The chain recombines TRBV10-3 with TRBJ1-3; 7 nucleotides match TRBD1. This CDR3 has 18 residues. Germline V CDR1 and CDR2: ENHRY, SYGVKD. V dropped 3 bases and J dropped 3; count of bases not matched to a gene: 14. This CDR3 reads CAISESFGTRGSGNTIYF. CDR3 nucleotides: TGTGCCATCAGTGAAAGTTTTGGGACCAGGGGGAGTGGAAACACCATATATTTT.

V gene TRBV28 combines with J gene TRBJ1-6; D unclear. This CDR3 region has 15 residues. V lost 6 bases, J lost 5 bases, and 14 bases lay in between. CDR1 and CDR2 from the germline V gene are MDHEN and SYDVKM. CDR3 sequence (DNA): TGTGCCAGCAGCCCCATGACTTATAATAATTCACCCCTCCACTTT. Translated, it gives CASSPMTYNNSPLHF.

This chain joins TRBV18 and TRBJ2-1; weak D call: TRBD1 (6 bases). With 0 bases removed from V and 3 bases from J, the gap between germline ends came to 9 bases. The germline gives CDR1 KGHSH, CDR2 LQKENI. This CDR3 comprises 15 residues. The CDR3 protein is CASSPPSDSYNEQFF. The CDR3 coding sequence is TGTGCCAGCTCACCACCGTCGGACAGCTACAATGAGCAGTTCTTC.

Points on this clone: At one end the junction does not follow the germline gene, possibly because of a read error. The V call is TRBV4-2, the J call TRBJ2-7, with 10 bases lining up with TRBD2. Looked up from germline, CDR1 is LGHNA and CDR2 is YNFKEQ. This CDR3 has 16 residues. Here the CDR3 DNA reads TGTGCCAGCACCCAAAGTCAACTAGCGGGGCCCTACGAGCAGTACTTC. As protein: CASTQSQLAGPYEQYF.

The chain combines TRBV27 with TRBJ2-1; 14 bases match TRBD2. The trim removed 6 bases at V and 4 bases at J, leaving 8 bases unmatched. This CDR3 region has 17 residues. Germline CDR1 reads MNHEY; CDR2 reads SMNVEV (reference sequence). CDR3 sequence: CASRLGTSGGTYNEQFF. CDR3 in DNA: TGTGCCAGCAGACTTGGGACTAGCGGGGGAACGTACAATGAGCAGTTCTTC.

The V gene is TRBV5-5, the J gene TRBJ2-3, with TRBD2 matching 7 bases. Germline CDR1 reads SGHKS; CDR2 reads YYEKEE (reference sequence). Losses at the gene ends were 5 bases for V and 0 bases for J; bases not matched to a gene: 12. The CDR3 extends over 17 amino acids. The CDR3 DNA reads as TGTGCCAGCAGTTACTCGCTGGGAGGGACTAGCACAGATACGCAGTATTTT. Translating gives CASSYSLGGTSTDTQYF.

The chain is built from TRBV4-3 and TRBJ1-1; 7 bases align to TRBD1. The V and J ends lost 3 bases and 10 bases, in that order; junction bases with no gene match: 14. Germline V gene data show CDR1 as LGHNA and CDR2 as YSLEER. There are 15 residues in the CDR3. Here the CDR3 reads CASSQDGTRQGPAFF. DNA of the CDR3: TGCGCCAGCAGCCAGGATGGGACAAGACAGGGTCCAGCTTTCTTT.

This clone turned up a few times. This chain connects TRBV4-2 to TRBJ2-1; 10 bases align to TRBD2. Losses at the gene ends were 4 bases for V and 7 bases for J; bases not matched to a gene: 4. The CDR3 is 14 amino acids. Germline loops: CDR1 LGHNA, CDR2 YNFKEQ. The DNA for the CDR3 is TGTGCCAGCAGCCGGAGCGGGAGGGGGAATGAGCAGTTCTTC. It encodes CASSRSGRGNEQFF.

This clone was seen a few times. The gene calls are TRBV15 and TRBJ2-2; 12 positions match TRBD2. This CDR3 region has 21 residues. Germline-derived CDR1 and CDR2 are LNHNV and YYDKDF (reference sequence). V shed 0 bases, J shed 2 bases, and the junction held 13 bases outside the gene matches. CDR3 amino acids: CATSRDGGLAGGPINTGELFF. The CDR3 nucleotides are TGTGCCACCAGCAGAGATGGGGGTCTAGCGGGAGGGCCCATAAACACCGGGGAGCTGTTTTTT.

The chain employs TRBV25-1 and TRBJ1-1; unclear D gene. In germline, CDR1 is MGHDK, CDR2 SYGVNS. This CDR3 region has 15 residues. V was clipped by 3 bases and J by 0 bases, with 11 bases between them. The CDR3, as DNA: TGTGCCAGCAGTGATTATGGAGGGCTGAACACTGAAGCTTTCTTT. Protein sequence: CASSDYGGLNTEAFF.

The chain has TRBV5-1 and TRBJ1-1; 8 nucleotides agree with TRBD1. Germline CDR1 reads SGHRS; CDR2 reads YFSETQ. Trimming removed 0 bases from V and 1 base from J; junction bases left unmatched: 2. This CDR3 region has 15 residues. DNA of the CDR3: TGCGCCAGCAGCTTGGCCGGACAGGGGAACACTGAAGCTTTCTTT. Its protein product is CASSLAGQGNTEAFF.